This entry concerns a single T cell receptor beta chain. Naive CD8 cells, CD45RO-negative and positively selected for CCR7, excluded terminally differentiated effector memory CD45RA+ cells. All the donors were Caucasian adults who lived in Nashville, Tennessee. This specimen comes from a study of shared clonotypes between healthy human individuals. The authors ran the assay at deep level. On sorted subsets, replicate PCRs used about 180 ng DNA, or approximately 33,000 T cell genomes. Data came from immunoSEQ multiplex PCR; TCRdb stores just in-frame clones and leaves some out. This table holds about 2 million clones, roughly 94% found once. CDR1 is SGHNT, CDR2 YYREEE, per germline (reference sequence). Deletions cut 2 bases from V and 1 base from J, with 15 bases between. This CDR3 is 16 amino acids long.

The genes are TRBV5-4 and TRBJ2-5; D not certain. Sequencing was done on a sample of naive CD8+ T cells sorted from blood. The receptor comes from a man in his late teens or twenties in good health. CDR3 protein: CASSLLENPVQETQYF. The CDR3 DNA is TGTGCCAGCAGCTTATTAGAGAACCCCGTCCAAGAGACCCAGTACTTC.